This entry lists 2 T cell receptor beta chains sequenced from one sample in a study of beta chain features in type 1 diabetes (dated by TCRdb to the late 2010s). What the work shows at the level of the full study, not this receptor alone: Type 1 diabetes patients showed a moderate but significant shortening of TCRB CDR3 length in all four CD4+ subsets.

The antigens for these receptors are not known. The library was built by means of the immunoSEQ multiplex PCR assay. All of the isolated RNA was reverse transcribed with the High Capacity cDNA Reverse Transcription Kit, so expressed TCRB transcripts were sequenced. TCRdb limited this immuneACCESS table to in-frame rearrangements with V and J called. A share of clones is missing; checked studies link under half to unresolved V genes, and the rest is unexplained. In this sample the table shows 500,000 to 850,000 clones, about 14% of which occur a single time. Of the sample, 0.035% to 0.045% is held by the ten largest clones. Sequences were obtained from naive CD4+ T cells from blood. Read against the paper, the sample's cell subset or site label means: true naive CD4+ T cells. All receptors derive from a man aged 18 to 30 with type 1 diabetes.

This chain connects TRBV2 to TRBJ1-4; 9 bases map to TRBD1. With V trimmed by 8 bases and J by 7 bases, 8 bases remained unmatched. The CDR3 consists of 14 residues. CDR1 and CDR2 (germline): SNHLY, FYNNEI. As DNA, the CDR3 is TGTGCCAGCCGAGGGGGACAGGGTGGTGAAAAACTGTTTTTT. Its protein is CASRGGQGGEKLFF.

The V gene is TRBV18, the J gene TRBJ2-1; TRBD2 aligns across 15 bases. The V gene's germline CDR1 is KGHSH and CDR2 LQKENI. With V trimmed by 5 bases and J by 3 bases, 2 bases remained unmatched. The CDR3 contains 16 residues. The CDR3: CASSWGLAGGYNEQFF. CDR3 nucleotides: TGTGCCAGCTCATGGGGACTAGCGGGAGGCTACAATGAGCAGTTCTTC.